This T cell receptor (beta chain) comes out of a study of liver allograft versus peripheral blood T cells. The overall study: Peripheral blood of the recipients supplied T cell receptor repertoires that were compared with those in transplanted livers. Study-wide findings and caveats: Liver allograft repertoires of T cell receptors reportedly diverged from peripheral blood repertoires.

TCRdb reanalysed the reads using MiXCR and keeps one entry per CDR3 protein. There are roughly 9,000 distinct CDR3 sequences in the sample; approximately 15% occur only once, and approximately 1.8% lies in the top ten. This clonotype was counted many times. Antigen: not known. This TCR was sampled from a human patient who had a liver transplant. Some T cells may originate from the graft donor.

CDR3 DNA sequence: TGTGCCAGCAGCATCGATCCGAACATGAACACTGAAGCTTTCTTT. Its protein product is CASSIDPNMNTEAFF. This chain links TRBV7-9 with TRBJ1-1; D is undetermined. Trimming removed 5 bases at V and 0 bases at J, with 13 bases between. CDR1 is SEHNR and CDR2 is FQNEAQ in the germline V gene (reference sequence). This CDR3 is built from 15 residues.